The entry below gives a single T cell receptor beta chain sequence along with its context. Its antigen is still unknown. Regulatory (CD25-high CD127-low) and conventional (CD25-low CD127-high) CD4+ T cells were sorted separately. V was shortened by 2 bases and J by 8 bases, with 7 bases between the two germline ends. The CDR3 is 11 amino acids. The PCR used 52 TRBV and 13 TRBJ primers. The protocol was immunoSEQ multiplex PCR, while the TCRdb copy is restricted to in-frame clones and leaves out a portion. Of some 6,000 clones in the sample, around 91% were seen once. The entry originates in a study of regulatory T cells. The study, taken as a whole, reports: In patients, unique TRB V-J pairs were restricted and V/J usage skewed, especially in Tregs. CD3G-deficient patients' regulatory T cells showed reduced Shannon diversity versus autologous conventional CD4+ and control regulatory cells.

J is TRBJ1-2 and V is TRBV5-3; D call uncertain. TRBV5-3 is identified as an open reading frame with a role that is uncertain. The sequenced material came from CD4+ Tregs sorted from blood. The TCR originated in a person aged 18 to 30 with CD3G deficiency. In nucleotides, the CDR3 is TGTGCCAGAAGCTTACGGCGGGGCTACACCTTC. As protein: CARSLRRGYTF.